This T cell receptor (beta chain) was documented in a study of post-analysis software for immune sequencing data (dated by TCRdb to 2015 to 2017). With respect to the entire study: Recorded disease courses included relapsing-remitting, secondary progressive and progressive-relapsing multiple sclerosis, with some patients lacking subtype annotation. The patient repertoires were set against around eleven previously published healthy control repertoires from donors whose ages ranged from about 6 to 27 years. A subset of samples was prepared in parallel using single-end sample barcoding, then pooled and co-amplified after Illumina adapter ligation. Beyond this particular receptor, the publication reports: The multiple sclerosis patient group was slightly younger than the control group. Compared with controls, multiple sclerosis patients had significantly lower normalized Chao1 diversity, a finding suggesting substantial peripheral T-cell clonal expansion. Strong co-clustering of samples prepared in the same batch was shown by direct clustering with F measure, prompting a batch-effect correction. Roughly 5 TRBV segments, including TRBV5-6, TRBV5-1 and TRBV20-1, were significantly more frequent in patients than controls.

The library was prepared using PCR. Sequencing used an Illumina HiSeq 2500. To reduce PCR and sequencing biases, unique molecular identifiers were built into the TCR beta cDNA libraries. Per 1 to 10 million input T cells, roughly 500,000 cDNA molecules were obtained, such that each molecule approximated one T cell. The same protocol used for the earlier healthy control dataset was applied to prepare and sequence the patient libraries. Samples belonging to the same batch were prepared together, multiplexed and sequenced on a shared HiSeq lane. On the study's bioinformatics: MIGEC was used to process the raw barcoded reads, and molecular identifier groups with only a single read were discarded before consensus assembly and CDR3 extraction. VDJtools was used for post-analysis of the clonotype tables, with diversity normalized by down-sampling every dataset to the smallest sample size. Repertoire overlap clustering matched CDR3 amino acid but not nucleotide sequences to correct batch-related cross-sample contamination. TCRdb cleaned the public reads at Q25 with fastp, built clones with MiXCR and kept in-frame beta chains. For every CDR3 protein sequence, its rows merge into one entry that carries the most common genes and DNA. The V and J calls reflect TCRdb's pipeline rather than the authors' work. The sample table shows 380,000 or so distinct CDR3 sequences, and about a third are seen once. Under 15% of the sample comes from the top ten.

TCR beta repertoires were profiled from peripheral blood of 10 to 15 young patients with multiple sclerosis to demonstrate the VDJtools post-analysis software. Multiple sclerosis patients were children and adolescents aged about 6 to 16 years. From the germline V gene, CDR1 is SQVTM and CDR2 is ANQGSEA. The CDR3 goes from the cysteine to the phenylalanine over 12 residues. The retained sequence is limited to the CDR3, 36 bases, with the frame set at the first base. V loses 6 bases, J loses 8 bases, and the germline ends lie 16 bases apart. In regard to this clonotype: There is no known antigen for this receptor. Base qualities are missing; no much larger clone stands one base away.

The receptor comes from a girl aged 10 to 17 with multiple sclerosis. Sequencing was carried out using blood. This sequence uses TRBV29-1 and TRBJ1-2; the D gene assignment is ambiguous. The nucleotide sequence is given as TGCAGCGTCACAAGAGCCGCCTGGGGCTACACCTTC. Its protein is CSVTRAAWGYTF.